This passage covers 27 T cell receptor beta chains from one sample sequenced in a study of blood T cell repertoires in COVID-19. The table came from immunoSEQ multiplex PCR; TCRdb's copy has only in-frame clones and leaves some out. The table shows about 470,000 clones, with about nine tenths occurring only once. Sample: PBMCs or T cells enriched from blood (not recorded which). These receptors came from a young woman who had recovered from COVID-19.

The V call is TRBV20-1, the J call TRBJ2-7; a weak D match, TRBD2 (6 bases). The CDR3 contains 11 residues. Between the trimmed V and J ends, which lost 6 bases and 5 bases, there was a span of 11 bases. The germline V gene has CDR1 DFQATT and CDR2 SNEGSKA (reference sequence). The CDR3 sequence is CSASTGDEQYF. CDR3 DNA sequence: TGCAGTGCCAGCACGGGGGACGAGCAGTACTTC.

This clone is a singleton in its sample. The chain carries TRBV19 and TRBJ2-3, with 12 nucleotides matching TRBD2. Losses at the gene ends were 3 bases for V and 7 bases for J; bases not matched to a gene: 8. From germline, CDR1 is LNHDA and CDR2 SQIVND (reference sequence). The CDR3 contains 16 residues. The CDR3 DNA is TGTGCCAGTAGTATGACTAGCGGGGGCCTCTCAAATACGCAGTATTTT. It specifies CASSMTSGGLSNTQYF.

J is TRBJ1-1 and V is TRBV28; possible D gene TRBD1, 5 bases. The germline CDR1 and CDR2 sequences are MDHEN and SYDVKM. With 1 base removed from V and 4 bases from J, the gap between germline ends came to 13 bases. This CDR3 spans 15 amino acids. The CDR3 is CASSLFSRGVTEAFF. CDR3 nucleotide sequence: TGTGCCAGCAGTTTATTTTCGCGGGGGGTCACTGAAGCTTTCTTT.

For the CDR3, the DNA is TGTGCCAGTAGATCAGGGATTGGGAGGGGTCAGCCCCAGCATTTT. The encoded protein is CASRSGIGRGQPQHF. This chain uses TRBV19 with TRBJ1-5, with D maybe TRBD1 (5 bases). V dropped 6 bases and J dropped 6 bases, with 18 bases sitting between them. Germline loops: CDR1 LNHDA, CDR2 SQIVND (reference sequence). The CDR3 length is 15 residues.

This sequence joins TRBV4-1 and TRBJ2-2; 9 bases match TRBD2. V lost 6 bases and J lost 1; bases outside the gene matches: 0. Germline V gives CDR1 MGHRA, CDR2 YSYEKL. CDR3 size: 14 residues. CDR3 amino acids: CASRTSGNTGELFF. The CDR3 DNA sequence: TGCGCCAGCAGGACTAGCGGGAACACCGGGGAGCTGTTTTTT.

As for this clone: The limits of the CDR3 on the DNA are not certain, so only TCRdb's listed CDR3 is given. CDR3 sequence: CASSFGGGTETFF. The chain joins TRBV7-6 to TRBJ1-1. Both ends counted, the CDR3 spans 13 residues. From germline, CDR1 is SGHVS and CDR2 FNYEAQ.

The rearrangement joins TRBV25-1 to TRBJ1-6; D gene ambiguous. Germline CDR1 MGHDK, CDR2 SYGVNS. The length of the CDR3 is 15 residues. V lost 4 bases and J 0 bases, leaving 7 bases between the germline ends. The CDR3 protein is CASSVGSSYNSPLHF. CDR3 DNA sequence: TGTGCCAGCAGTGTTGGGAGCTCCTATAATTCACCCCTCCACTTT.

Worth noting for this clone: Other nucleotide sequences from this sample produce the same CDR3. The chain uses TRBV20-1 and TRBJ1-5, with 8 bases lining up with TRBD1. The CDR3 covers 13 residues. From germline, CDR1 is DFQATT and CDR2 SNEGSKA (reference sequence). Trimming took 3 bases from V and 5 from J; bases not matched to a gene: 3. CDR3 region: CSASSGGDQPQHF. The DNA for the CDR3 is TGCAGTGCTAGTTCAGGGGGCGATCAGCCCCAGCATTTT.

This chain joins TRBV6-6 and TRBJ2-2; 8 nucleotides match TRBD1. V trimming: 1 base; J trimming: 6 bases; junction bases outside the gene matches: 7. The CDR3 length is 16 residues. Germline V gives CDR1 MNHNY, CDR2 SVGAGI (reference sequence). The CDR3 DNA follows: TGTGCCAGCAGTTACTTCTCAGGGGGCTCGGCCGGGGAGCTGTTTTTT. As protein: CASSYFSGGSAGELFF.

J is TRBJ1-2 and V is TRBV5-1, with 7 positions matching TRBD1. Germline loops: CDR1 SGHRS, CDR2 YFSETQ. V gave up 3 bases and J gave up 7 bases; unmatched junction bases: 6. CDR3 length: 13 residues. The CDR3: CASSSPTGSGYTF. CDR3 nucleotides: TGCGCCAGCAGCTCCCCGACAGGGTCTGGCTACACCTTC.

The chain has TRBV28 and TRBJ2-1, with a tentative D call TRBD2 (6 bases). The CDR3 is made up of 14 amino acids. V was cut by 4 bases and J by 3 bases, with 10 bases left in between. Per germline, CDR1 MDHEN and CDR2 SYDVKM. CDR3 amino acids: CASSSAGFYNEQFF. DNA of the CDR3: TGTGCCAGCAGTTCCGCGGGGTTCTACAATGAGCAGTTCTTC.

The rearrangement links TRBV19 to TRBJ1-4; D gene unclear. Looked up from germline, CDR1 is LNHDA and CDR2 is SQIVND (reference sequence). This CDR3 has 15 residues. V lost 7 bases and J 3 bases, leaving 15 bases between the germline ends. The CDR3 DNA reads TGTGCCAGTAAACAATCGGAAGCGGCTAATGAAAAACTGTTTTTT. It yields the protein CASKQSEAANEKLFF. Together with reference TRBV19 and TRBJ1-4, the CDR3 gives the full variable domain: DGGITQSPKYLFRKEGQNVTLSCEQNLNHDAMYWYRQDPGQGLRLIYYSQIVNDFQKGDIAEGYSVSREKKESFPLTVTSAQKNPTAFYLCASKQSEAANEKLFFGSGTQLSVL.

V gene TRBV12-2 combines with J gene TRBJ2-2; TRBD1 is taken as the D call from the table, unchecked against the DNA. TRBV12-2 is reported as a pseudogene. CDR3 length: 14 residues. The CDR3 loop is CASRPPSRGGELFF. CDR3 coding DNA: TGTGCAAGTCGCCCGCCCTCCAGGGGCGGGGAGCTGTTTTTT.

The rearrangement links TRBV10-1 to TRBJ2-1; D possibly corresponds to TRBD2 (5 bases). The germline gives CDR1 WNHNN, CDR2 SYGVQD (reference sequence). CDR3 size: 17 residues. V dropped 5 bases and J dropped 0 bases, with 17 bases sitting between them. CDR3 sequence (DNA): TGCGCCAGCAGTAGAGGGTTGGGTAGTTACTCCTACAATGAGCAGTTCTTC. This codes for CASSRGLGSYSYNEQFF.

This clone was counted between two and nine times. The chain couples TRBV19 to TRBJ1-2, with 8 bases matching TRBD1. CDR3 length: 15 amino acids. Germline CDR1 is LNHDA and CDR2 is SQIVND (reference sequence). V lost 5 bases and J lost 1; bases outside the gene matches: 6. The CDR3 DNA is TGTGCCAGTAGTCCCGGGACAGGCTTTAACTATGGCTACACCTTC. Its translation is CASSPGTGFNYGYTF. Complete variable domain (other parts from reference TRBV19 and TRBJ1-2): DGGITQSPKYLFRKEGQNVTLSCEQNLNHDAMYWYRQDPGQGLRLIYYSQIVNDFQKGDIAEGYSVSREKKESFPLTVTSAQKNPTAFYLCASSPGTGFNYGYTFGSGTRLTVV.

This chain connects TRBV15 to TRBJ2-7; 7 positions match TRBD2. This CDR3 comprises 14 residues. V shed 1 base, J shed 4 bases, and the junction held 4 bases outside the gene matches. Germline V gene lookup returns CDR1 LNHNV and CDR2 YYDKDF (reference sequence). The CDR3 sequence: CATSRVSGQYEQYF. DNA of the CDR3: TGTGCCACCAGCAGAGTTAGCGGGCAGTACGAGCAGTACTTC.

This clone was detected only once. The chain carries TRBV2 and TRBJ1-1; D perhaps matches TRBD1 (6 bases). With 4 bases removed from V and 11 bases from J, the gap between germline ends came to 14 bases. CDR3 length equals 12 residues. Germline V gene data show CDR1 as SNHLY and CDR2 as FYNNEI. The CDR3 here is CASSGRDTGAFF. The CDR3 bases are TGTGCCAGCAGTGGCCGGGACACAGGGGCTTTCTTT.

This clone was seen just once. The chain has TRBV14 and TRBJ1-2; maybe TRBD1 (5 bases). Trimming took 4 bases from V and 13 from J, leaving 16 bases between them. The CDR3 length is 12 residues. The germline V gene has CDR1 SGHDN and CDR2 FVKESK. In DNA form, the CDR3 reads TGTGCCAGCAGCCTACTCCCATTTCAGGGCACCTTC. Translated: CASSLLPFQGTF.

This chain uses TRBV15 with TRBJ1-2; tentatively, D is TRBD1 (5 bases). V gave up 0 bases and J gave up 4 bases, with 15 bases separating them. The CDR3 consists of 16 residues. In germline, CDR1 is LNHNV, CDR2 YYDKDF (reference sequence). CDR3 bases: TGTGCCACCAGCAGAGATTCTAAAGGGGAAGTCTATGGCTACACCTTC. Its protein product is CATSRDSKGEVYGYTF.

CDR3 DNA: TGTGCCAGCAGCCAAGATCCACCGGGACAGGGGGATTCACCCCTCCACTTT. It is translated as CASSQDPPGQGDSPLHF. This sequence joins TRBV4-2 and TRBJ1-6; 11 bases match TRBD1. Germline lookup yields CDR1 LGHNA and CDR2 YNFKEQ. CDR3 length: 17 residues. V trimming: 0 bases; J trimming: 8 bases; junction bases outside the gene matches: 6.

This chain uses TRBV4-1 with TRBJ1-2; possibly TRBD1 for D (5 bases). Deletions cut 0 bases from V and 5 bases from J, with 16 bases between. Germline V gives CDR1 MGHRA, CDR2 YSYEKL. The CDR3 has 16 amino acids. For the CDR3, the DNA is TGCGCCAGCAGCCAAGATATCCAGGGCAAGGGGTATGGCTACACCTTC. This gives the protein CASSQDIQGKGYGYTF.

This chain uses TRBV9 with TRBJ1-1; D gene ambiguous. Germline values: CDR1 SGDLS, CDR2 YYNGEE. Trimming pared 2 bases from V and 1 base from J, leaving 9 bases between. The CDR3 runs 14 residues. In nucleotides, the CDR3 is TGTGCCAGCAGCGTGGCGGATACGAACACTGAAGCTTTCTTT. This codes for CASSVADTNTEAFF. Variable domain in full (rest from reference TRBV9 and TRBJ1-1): DSGVTQTPKHLITATGQRVTLRCSPRSGDLSVYWYQQSLDQGLQFLIQYYNGEERAKGNILERFSAQQFPDLHSELNLSSLELGDSALYFCASSVADTNTEAFFGQGTRLTVV.

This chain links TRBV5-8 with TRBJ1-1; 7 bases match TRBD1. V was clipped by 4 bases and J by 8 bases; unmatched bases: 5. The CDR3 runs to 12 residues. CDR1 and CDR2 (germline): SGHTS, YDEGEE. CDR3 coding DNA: TGTGCCAGCAGCACAAGACAGGGAGAAGCTTTCTTT. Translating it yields CASSTRQGEAFF. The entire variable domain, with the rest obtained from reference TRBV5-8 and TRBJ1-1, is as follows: EAGVTQSPTHLIKTRGQQATLRCSPISGHTSVYWYQQALGLGLQFLLWYDEGEERNRGNFPPRFSGRQFPNYSSELNVNALELEDSALYLCASSTRQGEAFFGQGTRLTVV.

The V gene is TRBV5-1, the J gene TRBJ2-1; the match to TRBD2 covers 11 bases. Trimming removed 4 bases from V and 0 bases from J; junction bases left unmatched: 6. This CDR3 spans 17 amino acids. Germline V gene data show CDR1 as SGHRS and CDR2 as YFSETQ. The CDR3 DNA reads TGCGCCAGCAGCCCGGCTCTAGCGGGGGGCTCCTACAATGAGCAGTTCTTC. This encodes CASSPALAGGSYNEQFF.

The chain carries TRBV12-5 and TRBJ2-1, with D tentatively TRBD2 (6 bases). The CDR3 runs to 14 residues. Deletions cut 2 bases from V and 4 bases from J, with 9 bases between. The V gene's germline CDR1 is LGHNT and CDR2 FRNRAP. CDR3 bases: TGTGCTAGTGGTTTGACTAGCAGTTACAATGAGCAGTTCTTC. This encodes CASGLTSSYNEQFF.

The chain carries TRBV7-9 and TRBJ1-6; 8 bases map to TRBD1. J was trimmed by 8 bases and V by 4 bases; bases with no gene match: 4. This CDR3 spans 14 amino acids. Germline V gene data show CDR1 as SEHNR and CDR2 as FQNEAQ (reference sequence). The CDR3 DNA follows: TGTGCCAGCAGCTCAACAGGGGGGGATTCACCCCTCCACTTT. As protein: CASSSTGGDSPLHF.

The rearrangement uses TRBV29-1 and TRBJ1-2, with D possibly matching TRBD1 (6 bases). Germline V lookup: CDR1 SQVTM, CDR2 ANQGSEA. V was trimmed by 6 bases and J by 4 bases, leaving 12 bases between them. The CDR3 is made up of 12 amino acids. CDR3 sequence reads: CSVRQEVYGYTF. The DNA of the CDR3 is TGCAGCGTCCGACAGGAAGTCTATGGCTACACCTTC.